The T cell receptor beta chain described here comes from a study of T cells expressing NK-cell markers. Reanalyzing the 5' RACE reads, TCRdb keeps one entry per CDR3 protein, without DNA. This table lists approximately 550,000 distinct CDR3 sequences. CDR1 and CDR2 from the germline V gene are SEHNR and FQNEAQ (reference sequence). The CDR3 contains 18 residues. The rearrangement joins TRBV7-9 to TRBJ2-3; TCRdb proposes TRBD2, but this gene call is untestable without DNA. Sequencing used blood T cells: a sorted CD56 or NKG2C T cell subset, CD4+ or CD8+ T cells, or bulk PBMC T cells (not recorded which). This sequence originates from a man younger than 35 in good health. CDR3 residues: CASSSGTSGTPPTDTQYF. Full variable domain (missing parts from reference TRBV7-9 and TRBJ2-3): DTGVSQNPRHKITKRGQNVTFRCDPISEHNRLYWYRQTLGQGPEFLTYFQNEAQLEKSRLLSDRFSAERPKGSFSTLEIQRTEQGDSAMYLCASSSGTSGTPPTDTQYFGPGTRLTVL.